The TCR beta chain under discussion was sequenced for a study of cytomegalovirus exposure and HLA in healthy donors. A word on this clone: Its ends do not fully match the called genes, so a read error is possible.

The length of the CDR3 is 15 residues. Per the germline V gene, CDR1 is SEHNR and CDR2 is FQNEAQ (reference sequence). With 60 Vbeta and 13 Jbeta primers, the PCR was carried out. Assay: immunoSEQ multiplex PCR; the TCRdb copy retains only in-frame clones and omits some. This repertoire comprises over 80,000 clones; its ten largest clones make up about 5.9%. The sequencing sample was made of PBMCs. This sequence joins TRBV7-9 and TRBJ2-5, with 8 bases aligning to TRBD2. The receptor comes from a girl aged 5 to 17 in good health and CMV-seropositive. DNA of the CDR3: TGTGCCAGCACCTTACTCGGGGGGGGAGGAGAGACCCAGTACTTC. Protein sequence: CASTLLGGGGETQYF. Combining the CDR3 with reference TRBV7-9 and TRBJ2-5 gives the whole variable domain DTGVSQNPRHKITKRGQNVTFRCDPISEHNRLYWYRQTLGQGPEFLTYFQNEAQLEKSRLLSDRFSAERPKGSFSTLEIQRTEQGDSAMYLCASTLLGGGGETQYFGPGTRLLVL.